This entry lists 21 T cell receptor beta chains sequenced from one sample in a study of siplizumab effects on memory and regulatory T cells. TCRdb keeps only in-frame clones here, not all; method: immunoSEQ multiplex PCR. This table holds approximately 100,000 clones, 91% found once. The source material was CD4+ T cells sorted from blood. The receptors derive from a human donor in good health. Some clones in this sample may be carry-over from other donors' samples.

This chain uses TRBV2 with TRBJ1-5, with 9 bases matching TRBD1. The V and J ends lost 4 bases and 2 bases, in that order; junction bases with no gene match: 3. Germline V gene lookup returns CDR1 SNHLY and CDR2 FYNNEI. This CDR3 is 15 amino acids long. As DNA, the CDR3 is TGTGCCAGCAGTGTGGACAGGGGTGGCAATCAGCCCCAGCATTTT. Its translation: CASSVDRGGNQPQHF.

The chain is built from TRBV30 and TRBJ2-1, with D unclear. CDR3 length: 13 residues. Trimming removed 2 bases at V and 0 bases at J, with 5 bases between. Germline lookup yields CDR1 GTSNPN and CDR2 SVGIG (reference sequence). CDR3 loop: CAWSKSSYNEQFF. Written as DNA, the CDR3 is TGTGCCTGGAGTAAAAGCTCCTACAATGAGCAGTTCTTC.

V usage is TRBV7-9 and J usage is TRBJ1-1; D might be TRBD1 (6 bases). CDR3 size: 15 residues. Germline V CDR1 and CDR2: SEHNR, FQNEAQ (reference sequence). With 3 bases removed from V and 0 bases from J, the gap between germline ends came to 11 bases. CDR3 nucleotides: TGTGCCAGCAGCTTGGGGGACACCATGAACACTGAAGCTTTCTTT. Amino acid sequence: CASSLGDTMNTEAFF.

The genes are TRBV5-1 and TRBJ2-5, with D maybe TRBD1 (5 bases). Germline V lookup: CDR1 SGHRS, CDR2 YFSETQ. Trimming removed 1 base from V and 2 bases from J, with 6 bases in between. CDR3 length: 13 amino acids. The DNA for the CDR3 is TGCGCCAGCAGCTTGTCAGGGCAAGAGACCCAGTACTTC. Amino acid sequence: CASSLSGQETQYF.

This clone has only one observation. This sequence joins TRBV30 and TRBJ2-7, with D possibly being TRBD1 or TRBD2 (5 bases each). V lost 0 bases, J lost 12 bases, and 15 bases lay in between. The germline CDR1 and CDR2 sequences are GTSNPN and SVGIG (reference sequence). CDR3 length: 12 residues. CDR3 loop: CAWSVRGPTPYF. Written as DNA, the CDR3 is TGTGCCTGGAGTGTACGGGGCCCAACACCGTACTTC.

This chain joins TRBV7-3 and TRBJ2-5; D is perhaps TRBD2 (6 bases). Trimming took 3 bases from V and 9 from J, leaving 17 bases between them. The CDR3 contains 14 residues. The germline gives CDR1 SGHTA, CDR2 FQGTGA. CDR3: CASSFTRDSRAQYF. The CDR3 DNA sequence: TGTGCCAGCAGCTTCACCCGGGACTCCAGGGCCCAGTACTTC.

J is TRBJ2-7 and V is TRBV19, with TRBD1 matching over 9 bases. This CDR3 region has 16 residues. Germline trimming cut 6 bases from V and 2 bases from J; bases unmatched to any gene: 11. Germline CDR1 reads LNHDA; CDR2 reads SQIVND (reference sequence). CDR3: CASSPLGTGTTYEQYF. CDR3 DNA sequence: TGTGCCAGTAGCCCCCTAGGGACAGGGACCACCTACGAGCAGTACTTC.

V and J are TRBV23-1 and TRBJ2-7, with 8 positions matching TRBD1. TRBV23-1 is identified as an open reading frame with a role that is uncertain. CDR3 length equals 13 residues. V was clipped by 7 bases and J by 5 bases; unmatched bases: 7. CDR3 sequence: CASMTGASDEQYF. DNA for the CDR3: TGCGCCAGCATGACAGGGGCTAGTGACGAGCAGTACTTC.

This clone was observed once. Other DNA variants within this sample encode the same CDR3. The chain employs TRBV5-5 and TRBJ2-7; D uncertain. V lost 2 bases and J 0 bases, leaving 3 bases between the germline ends. CDR1 is SGHKS and CDR2 is YYEKEE in the germline V gene (reference sequence). The CDR3 consists of 12 residues. CDR3 sequence: CASSLSSYEQYF. The DNA for the CDR3 is TGTGCCAGCAGCTTAAGCTCCTACGAGCAGTACTTC.

J is TRBJ2-2 and V is TRBV9, with 7 bases that match TRBD1. CDR1 and CDR2 (germline): SGDLS, YYNGEE. J was trimmed by 7 bases and V by 0 bases; bases with no gene match: 9. The CDR3 has 16 amino acids. In DNA form, the CDR3 reads TGTGCCAGCAGCGTAGGGGAGCAGGGGGTGGTCGGGGAGCTGTTTTTT. Translating it yields CASSVGEQGVVGELFF.

The rearrangement joins TRBV29-1 to TRBJ2-2; no definite D call. The CDR3 covers 12 residues. From germline, CDR1 is SQVTM and CDR2 ANQGSEA. The V end was cut by 2 bases, the J end by 5 bases, with 6 bases between. CDR3: CSVERQTGELFF. The CDR3 DNA reads as TGCAGCGTTGAACGGCAGACCGGGGAGCTGTTTTTT.

The chain is built from TRBV7-9 and TRBJ2-1; 13 bases agree with TRBD2. Germline V gene data show CDR1 as SEHNR and CDR2 as FQNEAQ (reference sequence). The V segment lost 5 bases and the J segment 0 bases; nucleotides outside the gene matches: 4. The CDR3 loop spans 17 amino acids. CDR3 DNA sequence: TGTGCCAGCAGCCCTCGGACTAGCGGGAGCTCCTACAATGAGCAGTTCTTC. Amino acid sequence: CASSPRTSGSSYNEQFF.

The chain uses TRBV19 and TRBJ2-7, with 7 bases lining up with TRBD1. Unmatched junction bases numbered 8, after V lost 3 bases and J lost 6 bases. The CDR3 contains 14 residues. Germline-derived CDR1 and CDR2 are LNHDA and SQIVND (reference sequence). The CDR3 DNA sequence: TGTGCCAGTAGTATCGATGGGACAGCCGGCGAGCAGTACTTC. Translated: CASSIDGTAGEQYF.

The chain carries TRBV7-2 and TRBJ2-7; 9 nucleotides line up with TRBD2. The trim removed 1 base at V and 7 bases at J, leaving 8 bases unmatched. CDR1 and CDR2 from the germline V gene are SGHTA and FQGNSA. The CDR3 runs to 15 residues. This CDR3 is CASSLGGSGRGEQYF. Written as DNA, the CDR3 is TGTGCCAGCAGCTTAGGAGGTAGCGGGAGAGGGGAGCAGTACTTC.

The chain uses TRBV5-1 and TRBJ2-7; D is uncertain. This CDR3 has 18 amino acids. Trimming pared 2 bases from V and 1 base from J, leaving 22 bases between. The V gene's germline CDR1 is SGHRS and CDR2 YFSETQ. The CDR3 DNA sequence: TGCGCCAGCAGCTTTTCATCCACATACAGTGCACAGTCCTACGAGCAGTACTTC. Translating gives CASSFSSTYSAQSYEQYF.

This chain uses TRBV5-6 with TRBJ1-3, with D perhaps TRBD1 (6 bases). Trimming cost V 0 bases and J 4 bases, with 11 bases left between them. The germline V gene has CDR1 SGHDT and CDR2 YYEEEE. This CDR3 is built from 15 residues. Here the CDR3 DNA reads TGTGCCAGCAGCTTGGATTCAGGGGTAGGAAACACCATATATTTT. Amino acids: CASSLDSGVGNTIYF.

This chain joins TRBV11-3 and TRBJ1-1; D remains ambiguous. Trimming removed 8 bases from V and 3 bases from J, with 13 bases in between. Per the germline V gene, CDR1 is SGHNT and CDR2 is YENEEA. The CDR3 contains 13 residues. The CDR3 coding sequence is TGTGCCAGCGCTTCTTGGGGAGACACTGAAGCTTTCTTT. Protein sequence: CASASWGDTEAFF.

The chain links TRBV5-8 to TRBJ1-3; no clear D. V dropped 3 bases and J dropped 1 base, with 14 bases sitting between them. CDR3 length: 16 amino acids. CDR1 is SGHTS, CDR2 YDEGEE, per germline. The CDR3 is CASSSLWTFSGNTIYF. The CDR3 DNA is TGTGCCAGCAGCTCCCTTTGGACTTTTTCTGGAAACACCATATATTTT.

This clone occurred once. CDR3: CASSLERGTEAFF. The CDR3 nucleotides read TGTGCCAGCAGCTTAGAGAGGGGCACTGAAGCTTTCTTT. The chain links TRBV11-2 to TRBJ1-1, with D tentatively TRBD1 (5 bases). CDR3 length: 13 amino acids. Per germline, CDR1 SGHAT and CDR2 FQNNGV. Between the trimmed V and J ends, which lost 0 bases and 4 bases, there was a span of 6 bases. Full variable domain (outside the CDR3, taken from reference TRBV11-2 and TRBJ1-1): EAGVAQSPRYKIIEKRQSVAFWCNPISGHATLYWYQQILGQGPKLLIQFQNNGVVDDSQLPKDRFSAERLKGVDSTLKIQPAKLEDSAVYLCASSLERGTEAFFGQGTRLTVV.

The chain carries TRBV15 and TRBJ2-1; no definite D call. Germline V gene lookup returns CDR1 LNHNV and CDR2 YYDKDF (reference sequence). Trimming shortened V by 5 bases and J by 0 bases, and 23 bases separated the two germline ends. The CDR3 loop spans 19 amino acids. In DNA, the CDR3 is TGTGCCACCAGCGCTCGCAGACTGGGCGAGTATGGCTCCTACAATGAGCAGTTCTTC. Encoded protein: CATSARRLGEYGSYNEQFF.

The chain recombines TRBV5-4 with TRBJ2-1; TRBD2 aligns across 9 bases. V trimming: 0 bases; J trimming: 0 bases; junction bases outside the gene matches: 7. Germline assignment: CDR1 SGHNT and CDR2 YYREEE (reference sequence). CDR3 length: 18 amino acids. The CDR3 sequence: CASSLVKGSGSSYNEQFF. In nucleotides, the CDR3 is TGTGCCAGCAGCTTGGTGAAGGGTAGCGGGAGCTCCTACAATGAGCAGTTCTTC.